This T cell receptor beta chain was sequenced for a study of blood T cell repertoires in COVID-19. The overall study: COVID-19 samples from acute and convalescent phases originated in the United States, Italy and Spain. The analysed material was cDNA or gDNA that came from T cells, B-cell-depleted T cells, or PBMCs.

As processed by the authors: How many nucleated cells were present was estimated from reference gene primer amplification. Produced via immunoSEQ multiplex PCR; TCRdb's table is partial and in-frame only. The V and J calls and clone size come from that table; D and trimming were worked out from the DNA. Seen here are a few hundred thousand clones, 70% to 90% observed once, and the top ten hold 2.5% to 3%. The germline gives CDR1 SGHDT, CDR2 YYEEEE. The CDR3 spans 15 residues. V was shortened by 2 bases and J by 4 bases, with 14 bases between the two germline ends. Sample: peripheral blood. V usage is TRBV5-6 and J usage is TRBJ2-3; tentatively, D is TRBD1 (6 bases). The receptor was derived from a woman aged 25 to 39 with active or convalescent COVID-19. DNA of the CDR3: TGTGCCAGCAGCTTTACCAGGGGTGTCGCAGATACGCAGTATTTT. Translating it yields CASSFTRGVADTQYF.